A selection of T cell receptor beta chains follows, all from one sample in a study of response to subunit inactivated influenza vaccine. Each CDR3 protein gets one entry after TCRdb re-called the RT-PCR reads with MiXCR. The data show 450,000 to 600,000 distinct CDR3 sequences, 16% seen once. The sequences come from CD4+ T cells sorted from PBMCs, collected around 25 months after vaccination. These receptors were obtained from a man between 50 and 75 years old who received an inactivated influenza vaccine. Each CDR3 is given with its conserved first and last residue. D genes are given only for firm matches. Clone size is given for some rows only: seen once, a few or many times, or a class if the clone is expanded.

TRBJ1-6 TRBV10-3 - few TGTGCCATCAGTGATTTCAGTAATTCACCCCTCCACTTT CAISDFSNSPLHF
TRBJ2-7 TRBV20-1 - - TGCAGTGCTAGGCAGGACGGCGTCTCCTACGAGCAGTACTTC CSARQDGVSYEQYF
TRBJ2-1 TRBV19 - many TGTGCCAGTAGCCCTACCCGGTCCTACAATGAGCAGTTCTTC CASSPTRSYNEQFF
TRBJ1-2 TRBV6-5 - few TGTGCCAGCAGTTACTCGGTGCTTGGCAGTTATGGCTACACCTTC CASSYSVLGSYGYTF
TRBJ2-7 TRBV20-1 - few TGCAGTGCTAGAGTTTGGAAGGGGGTGAACGAGCAGTACTTC CSARVWKGVNEQYF
TRBJ2-7 TRBV5-6 - many TGTGCCTCTTCTTCTTTGTCCGAGCAGTACTTC CASSSLSEQYF
TRBJ2-5 TRBV29-1 TRBD2 - TGCAGCGTTGTTAGCGGGAGGACAGGCGAGACCCAGTACTTC CSVVSGRTGETQYF
TRBJ2-5 TRBV20-1 TRBD2 few TGCAGTGCTAGGCCTAGCGGGGGGACACAAGAGACCCAGTACTTC CSARPSGGTQETQYF
TRBJ2-7 TRBV27 - - TGTGCCAGCAGGCGCTTGCAGAGCTCCTACGAGCAGTACTTC CASRRLQSSYEQYF
TRBJ2-3 TRBV4-3 - many TGCGCCAGCAGCCCTATACACGCTAGCACAGATACGCAGTATTTT CASSPIHASTDTQYF
TRBJ1-5 TRBV28 - few TGTGCCAGCAGTTTGCGAGGAAGGGAATGGCAGCCCCAGCATTTT CASSLRGREWQPQHF
TRBJ2-3 TRBV15 - - TGTGCCACCAGCAGAGCCGCGGAGATCCGTCATACGCAGTATTTT CATSRAAEIRHTQYF
TRBJ1-1 TRBV7-6 - - TGTGCCAGCAGCTTAGAGGCGGGGTTGAGCACTGAAGCTTTCTTT CASSLEAGLSTEAFF
TRBJ2-3 TRBV5-1 TRBD2 many TGCGCCAGCAGCTCCGGCCCGCGCGGGGGGCGCACAGATACGCAGTATTTT CASSSGPRGGRTDTQYF
TRBJ2-7 TRBV28 TRBD2 - TGTGCCAGCAGTTTAGTTATGGTCCTAGCGGGAGCGAGATACGAGCAGTACTTC CASSLVMVLAGARYEQYF
TRBJ1-1 TRBV20-1 - - TGCAGTGCTAGACCCTCCAGGCTGAACACTGAAGCTTTCTTT CSARPSRLNTEAFF
TRBJ1-2 TRBV12-3/TRBV12-4 - many TGTGCCAGCAGTTCAGGTCGGCCCTATGGCTACACCTTC CASSSGRPYGYTF
TRBJ2-2 TRBV27 - few TGTGCCAGCAGTTATGCAGCTAGAAACACCGGGGAGCTGTTTTTT CASSYAARNTGELFF
TRBJ2-1 TRBV6-5 - - TGTGCCAGCAGTACCCTTGGGGGCAATGAGCAGTTCTTC CASSTLGGNEQFF
TRBJ2-5 TRBV11-2 TRBD2 - TGTGCCAGCAGCCGGACTAGCGGGAGTAGGGAGACCCAGTACTTC CASSRTSGSRETQYF
TRBJ2-7 TRBV11-2 - - TGTGCCAGCAGCTTACCAGGGGTCGGCGAGCAGTACTTC CASSLPGVGEQYF
TRBJ1-2 TRBV7-2 TRBD1 many TGTGCCAGCAGCATACAGGGGATCGCTAACTATGGCTACACCTTC CASSIQGIANYGYTF
TRBJ2-5 TRBV9 - many TGTGCCAGCAGCCAACTAGGAGGGGAGACCCAGTACTTC CASSQLGGETQYF
TRBJ2-3 TRBV5-6 - many TGTGCCAGCAACCCGGGGGCCATAGATACGCAGTATTTT CASNPGAIDTQYF
TRBJ2-2 TRBV10-3 TRBD1 few TGTGCCATCAGTAAATACAGGGGTGACACCGGGGAGCTGTTTTTT CAISKYRGDTGELFF
TRBJ1-1 TRBV3-1 - few TGTGCCAGCAGCCAAGATCTGGAGGGTGCCGAAGCTTTCTTT CASSQDLEGAEAFF
TRBJ2-2 TRBV6-5 - - TGTGCCAGCAGTTACTCGATTAATTTGGGCACCGGGGAGCTGTTTTTT CASSYSINLGTGELFF
TRBJ1-6 TRBV19 TRBD1 - TGTGCCAGTACCAAACGGGACAGAGATAATTCACCCCTCCACTTT CASTKRDRDNSPLHF
TRBJ1-2 TRBV3-1 TRBD1 few TGTGCCAGCAGCCCGGACAGGGTGGATGGCTACACCTTC CASSPDRVDGYTF
TRBJ2-1 TRBV9 TRBD2 few TGTGCCAGCAGCGTTAGCGGGGAAGGATACAATGAGCAGTTCTTC CASSVSGEGYNEQFF
TRBJ1-2 TRBV20-1 - many TGCAGTGCTAGAGCTTTGGACCTGATTTATGGCTACACCTTC CSARALDLIYGYTF
TRBJ1-2 TRBV29-1 TRBD1 many TGCAGCGTTCGGGACAGTCTAAAAGGCGGCTATGGCTACACCTTC CSVRDSLKGGYGYTF
TRBJ1-2 TRBV18 - - TGTGCCAGCTCACCACCGTCCCTGGGATATGGCTACACCTTC CASSPPSLGYGYTF
TRBJ2-7 TRBV4-2 TRBD2 - TGTGCCAGCAGCCAAAGGGATAGCGGGAGTCTCTACGAGCAGTACTTC CASSQRDSGSLYEQYF
TRBJ2-4 TRBV29-1 TRBD1 - TGCAGCGTTGAAGAGCTCCAGGGGGCTCCTCAGTACTTC CSVEELQGAPQYF
TRBJ1-6 TRBV4-1 - - TGCGCCAGCAGCCAAGTCTCGGCGGGGAGTAATTCACCCCTCCACTTT CASSQVSAGSNSPLHF
TRBJ2-1 TRBV5-5 TRBD1 few TGTGCCAGCAGCTTGGCTTTAGGGGGCAGGGGGCCGTTAGCTGAGCAGTTCTTC CASSLALGGRGPLAEQFF
TRBJ1-2 TRBV5-1 - - TGCGCCAGCACCCCCGGGAGTGGCTATGGCTACACCTTC CASTPGSGYGYTF
TRBJ2-1 TRBV7-8 - - TGTGCCAGCATGGGCCGACGTGTTATAGAGTACTACAATGAGCAGTTCTTC CASMGRRVIEYYNEQFF
TRBJ1-4 TRBV4-3 - few TGCGCCAGCAGCCAAGTTGGGGGTAGAACCGAAAAACTGTTTTTT CASSQVGGRTEKLFF
TRBJ1-5 TRBV20-1 TRBD1 - TGCAGTGCTAGGATACTCAGGGGGAATCAGCCCCAGCATTTT CSARILRGNQPQHF
TRBJ1-1 TRBV9 - - TGTGCCAGCAGCGATACGGACTACACTGAAGCTTTCTTT CASSDTDYTEAFF
TRBJ2-3 TRBV5-1 TRBD2 - TGCGCCAGCACCGTTTCTAGCGGGGTGACAGATACGCAGTATTTT CASTVSSGVTDTQYF
TRBJ2-1 TRBV12-3/TRBV12-4 TRBD2 - TGTGCCAGCAGCCCAGCGGGAGGGGGCAATGAGCAGTTCTTC CASSPAGGGNEQFF
TRBJ2-7 TRBV27 - - TGTGCCAGCAGTTTTTCCACGGGCGGACCCTCCTACGAGCAGTACTTC CASSFSTGGPSYEQYF
TRBJ1-5 TRBV6-2/TRBV6-3 - - TGTGCCAGCAGTTACATGGGTCTGGGTCAGCCCCAGCATTTT CASSYMGLGQPQHF
TRBJ1-2 TRBV9 TRBD1 - TGTGCCAGCAGCCCCCGGGACAGGGACTTAGGCTATGGCTACACCTTC CASSPRDRDLGYGYTF
TRBJ2-3 TRBV20-1 - few TGCAGTGCTAGAGATCCTGGCAGGGGCACAGATACGCAGTATTTT CSARDPGRGTDTQYF
TRBJ1-1 TRBV12-3/TRBV12-4 - few TGTGCCAGCAGTTTAGATGGGACTCGAACTGAAGCTTTCTTT CASSLDGTRTEAFF
TRBJ1-5 TRBV10-2 TRBD1 - TGCGCCAGCAGGAGACAGGGGGACAATCAGCCCCAGCATTTT CASRRQGDNQPQHF
TRBJ1-5 TRBV20-1 - - TGCAGTGCTAGAGATCCGGGGGGACAGCCCCAGCATTTT CSARDPGGQPQHF
TRBJ1-5 TRBV12-3/TRBV12-4 - many TGTGCCAGCAGTTTCGGGGGGAATCAGCCCCAGCATTTT CASSFGGNQPQHF
TRBJ2-1 TRBV30 TRBD2 - TGTGCCTGGAGTGTAGGGACTAGAAGGAGCAATGAGCAGTTCTTC CAWSVGTRRSNEQFF
TRBJ1-4 TRBV30 TRBD1 once TGTGCCTGGAGCAGGGGGGATCGACAGGAGATTAATGAAAAACTGTTTTTT CAWSRGDRQEINEKLFF
TRBJ1-1 TRBV28 - few TGTGCCAGCAGTGGCGGGGGGTACACTGAAGCTTTCTTT CASSGGGYTEAFF
TRBJ2-3 TRBV28 TRBD2 few TGTGCCAGCAGTTTCTCTAGCGGGGGGCCAAATACGCAGTATTTT CASSFSSGGPNTQYF